One and the same sample provided the 10 T cell receptor beta chains below, sequenced in a study of long-term antiretroviral therapy in people with HIV. Samples were assayed with immunoSEQ v3.0 at survey level. Profiled with immunoSEQ multiplex PCR; TCRdb holds only in-frame clones, not every one. The table lists 31,000 or so clones, 95% to 96% of them singletons. The sequences come from unsorted PBMCs, collected around 6.6 years after starting antiretroviral therapy. These receptor sequences come from a man aged 25-45 years with HIV.

This rearrangement joins TRBV4-1 to TRBJ2-7, with 10 bases aligning to TRBD1. Germline V gene data show CDR1 as MGHRA and CDR2 as YSYEKL. The junction had 7 bases not matched to a gene; V was cut back by 0 bases and J by 5 bases. This CDR3 region has 16 residues. The CDR3: CASSQEDPGTGDEQYF. Here the CDR3 DNA reads TGCGCCAGCAGCCAAGAGGACCCCGGGACAGGGGACGAGCAGTACTTC.

The V gene is TRBV7-9, the J gene TRBJ1-2; TRBD1 might be the D (5 bases). The V gene lost 5 bases and the J gene lost 2 bases, with 9 bases spanning the gap. The CDR3 has 13 amino acids. Germline V CDR1 and CDR2: SEHNR, FQNEAQ (reference sequence). The CDR3 region is CASSMGGNYGYTF. The CDR3 DNA reads as TGTGCCAGCAGCATGGGGGGGAACTATGGCTACACCTTC. The full variable domain, with the rest looked up from reference TRBV7-9 and TRBJ1-2, is DTGVSQNPRHKITKRGQNVTFRCDPISEHNRLYWYRQTLGQGPEFLTYFQNEAQLEKSRLLSDRFSAERPKGSFSTLEIQRTEQGDSAMYLCASSMGGNYGYTFGSGTRLTVV.

This chain connects TRBV19 to TRBJ1-5; 9 nucleotides match TRBD1. The CDR3 runs 17 residues. The germline V gene has CDR1 LNHDA and CDR2 SQIVND (reference sequence). Trimming took 5 bases from V and 15 from J; bases not matched to a gene: 23. CDR3 residues: CASSFAGTGMFEAPGHF. In DNA form, the CDR3 reads TGTGCCAGTAGTTTCGCCGGGACAGGGATGTTTGAGGCCCCAGGGCATTTT. Filled out from reference TRBV19 and TRBJ1-5, the complete variable domain reads DGGITQSPKYLFRKEGQNVTLSCEQNLNHDAMYWYRQDPGQGLRLIYYSQIVNDFQKGDIAEGYSVSREKKESFPLTVTSAQKNPTAFYLCASSFAGTGMFEAPGHFGDGTRLSIL.

V and J are TRBV4-3 and TRBJ1-1, with D unclear. Trimming pared 1 base from V and 1 base from J, leaving 19 bases between. The CDR3 covers 18 residues. Germline V gene lookup returns CDR1 LGHNA and CDR2 YSLEER. The CDR3 DNA is TGCGCCAGCAGCCAAGCTTATCGGGTGGAAGCAAGGAACACTGAAGCTTTCTTT. It codes for CASSQAYRVEARNTEAFF.

This chain connects TRBV11-2 to TRBJ2-7; perhaps TRBD1 as D (5 bases). Germline CDR1 SGHAT, CDR2 FQNNGV. Trimming took 5 bases from V and 6 from J, leaving 17 bases between them. The CDR3 sequence is 14 residues long. The CDR3 DNA reads TGTGCCAGCAGCGGGAAGACCAGGGTTCCCGAGCAGTACTTC. This sequence encodes CASSGKTRVPEQYF.

V is TRBV19 and J is TRBJ1-1; tentative D call: TRBD1 (6 bases). The V gene lost 7 bases and the J gene lost 10 bases, with 22 bases spanning the gap. CDR1 is LNHDA and CDR2 is SQIVND in the germline V gene (reference sequence). This CDR3 has 14 residues. The CDR3 here is CASKGGAGLHPAFF. DNA of the CDR3: TGTGCCAGTAAGGGGGGGGCAGGCCTGCACCCAGCTTTCTTT.

This chain connects TRBV5-1 to TRBJ1-3; no clear D. Germline V lookup: CDR1 SGHRS, CDR2 YFSETQ. V was cut by 3 bases and J by 4 bases, with 14 bases left in between. The CDR3 runs 15 residues. CDR3 region: CASSSGLLPGNTIYF. The DNA of the CDR3 is TGCGCCAGCAGCTCCGGACTCCTGCCAGGAAACACCATATATTTT.

V is TRBV5-1 and J is TRBJ1-1; possibly TRBD1 for D (5 bases). CDR1 is SGHRS, CDR2 YFSETQ, per germline. The CDR3 totals 17 residues. V lost 3 bases and J lost 0, with 18 bases in between. The DNA for the CDR3 is TGCGCCAGCAGCTGGGAAGGAAGGGGAGTGATGAACACTGAAGCTTTCTTT. It specifies CASSWEGRGVMNTEAFF.

This chain connects TRBV6-5 to TRBJ2-7, with D maybe TRBD1 (6 bases). CDR3 length: 13 amino acids. CDR1 MNHEY and CDR2 SVGAGI come from the germline V gene. Trimming cost V 6 bases and J 3 bases, with 12 bases left between them. CDR3 sequence reads: CASRPGHLYEQYF. The DNA of the CDR3 is TGTGCCAGCAGACCGGGACACCTCTACGAGCAGTACTTC.

CDR3 sequence reads: CASKKFTGGNLQPQHF. The DNA of the CDR3 is TGTGCCAGCAAAAAGTTTACGGGAGGCAACCTCCAGCCCCAGCATTTT. The genes are TRBV2 and TRBJ1-5; D is ambiguous. There are 16 residues in the CDR3. Trimming took 7 bases from V and 7 from J, leaving 23 bases between them. Germline V CDR1 and CDR2: SNHLY, FYNNEI.